This is a list of T cell receptor beta chains from one sample in a study of shared clonotypes between healthy human individuals. TCRdb's copy holds only in-frame clones and misses some; the assay was immunoSEQ multiplex PCR. The table has roughly 590,000 clones, 95% to 96% seen once; the top ten hold approximately 0.1%. The specimen was naive CD8+ T cells sorted from blood. These receptors originate from a woman aged 25 to 39 in good health. Both conserved end residues are part of each CDR3. D genes are given only for firm matches. The size of a clone is reported for some rows only, either as once, few or many, or as a class for expanded clones.

v_call: TRBV28
d_call: TRBD1
clone_size: -
j_call: TRBJ1-5
cdr3_length: 14
cdr3_aa: CASRGGTGDQPQHF
cdr3_nt: TGTGCCAGCAGGGGGGGGACAGGGGATCAGCCCCAGCATTTT

v_call: TRBV7-9
d_call: TRBD1
clone_size: -
j_call: TRBJ2-1
cdr3_length: 16
cdr3_aa: CASSPLTGGSYNEQFF
cdr3_nt: TGTGCCAGCAGCCCGCTTACAGGGGGGTCCTACAATGAGCAGTTCTTC

v_call: TRBV6-5
d_call: -
clone_size: -
j_call: TRBJ2-7
cdr3_length: 15
cdr3_aa: CASRGVWDKSYEQYF
cdr3_nt: TGTGCCAGCAGGGGGGTCTGGGACAAGTCCTACGAGCAGTACTTC

v_call: TRBV27
d_call: TRBD2
clone_size: -
j_call: TRBJ2-7
cdr3_length: 15
cdr3_aa: CASSFSGRENYEQYF
cdr3_nt: TGTGCCAGCAGTTTTTCAGGGAGGGAAAACTACGAGCAGTACTTC

v_call: TRBV2
d_call: -
clone_size: few
j_call: TRBJ1-1
cdr3_length: 12
cdr3_aa: CASSEGSTEAFF
cdr3_nt: TGTGCCAGCAGTGAGGGTAGTACTGAAGCTTTCTTT

v_call: TRBV7-6
d_call: TRBD2
clone_size: -
j_call: TRBJ2-7
cdr3_length: 14
cdr3_aa: CASSLAWTSDEQYF
cdr3_nt: TGTGCCAGCAGCTTAGCCTGGACTAGCGACGAGCAGTACTTC

v_call: TRBV25-1
d_call: -
clone_size: once
j_call: TRBJ2-5
cdr3_length: 12
cdr3_aa: CASSDAQETQYF
cdr3_nt: TGTGCCAGCAGTGACGCCCAAGAGACCCAGTACTTC

v_call: TRBV7-8
d_call: TRBD1
clone_size: -
j_call: TRBJ2-7
cdr3_length: 14
cdr3_aa: CASSPWTGGYEQYF
cdr3_nt: TGTGCCAGCAGCCCCTGGACAGGGGGCTACGAGCAGTACTTC

v_call: TRBV5-4
d_call: -
clone_size: once
j_call: TRBJ2-7
cdr3_length: 13
cdr3_aa: CASSSWQSYEQYF
cdr3_nt: TGTGCCAGCAGCTCCTGGCAATCCTACGAGCAGTACTTC

v_call: TRBV18
d_call: TRBD2
clone_size: -
j_call: TRBJ2-7
cdr3_length: 17
cdr3_aa: CASSPRRGTSGSYEQYF
cdr3_nt: TGTGCCAGCTCACCACGTCGTGGGACTAGCGGGTCCTACGAGCAGTACTTC

v_call: TRBV28
d_call: -
clone_size: -
j_call: TRBJ1-5
cdr3_length: 16
cdr3_aa: CASTPGGAGSNQPQHF
cdr3_nt: TGTGCCAGCACCCCGGGGGGGGCGGGTAGCAATCAGCCCCAGCATTTT

v_call: TRBV29-1
d_call: TRBD2
clone_size: -
j_call: TRBJ2-1
cdr3_length: 14
cdr3_aa: CSVRLAANYNEQFF
cdr3_nt: TGCAGCGTACGACTAGCGGCCAACTACAATGAGCAGTTCTTC

v_call: TRBV4-1
d_call: -
clone_size: -
j_call: TRBJ1-6
cdr3_length: 15
cdr3_aa: CASSQPGQRNSPLHF
cdr3_nt: TGCGCCAGCAGCCAACCAGGACAGCGAAATTCACCCCTCCACTTT

v_call: TRBV20-1
d_call: -
clone_size: -
j_call: TRBJ2-7
cdr3_length: 11
cdr3_aa: CSAREIREQYF
cdr3_nt: TGCAGTGCTAGAGAGATACGGGAGCAGTACTTC

v_call: TRBV28
d_call: -
clone_size: -
j_call: TRBJ1-1
cdr3_length: 15
cdr3_aa: CASSSYRGGSTEAFF
cdr3_nt: TGTGCCAGCAGCTCATACCGAGGTGGGAGCACTGAAGCTTTCTTT

v_call: TRBV19
d_call: TRBD2
clone_size: -
j_call: TRBJ2-7
cdr3_length: 14
cdr3_aa: CATQALAGKYEQYF
cdr3_nt: TGTGCCACCCAGGCCCTAGCGGGAAAGTACGAGCAGTACTTC

v_call: TRBV7-9
d_call: -
clone_size: -
j_call: TRBJ2-7
cdr3_length: 14
cdr3_aa: CASSLAGAAYEQYF
cdr3_nt: TGTGCCAGCAGCTTAGCAGGGGCGGCCTACGAGCAGTACTTC

v_call: TRBV27
d_call: -
clone_size: -
j_call: TRBJ2-7
cdr3_length: 12
cdr3_aa: CASSDWGHEQYF
cdr3_nt: TGTGCCAGCAGTGATTGGGGTCACGAGCAGTACTTC

v_call: TRBV11-2
d_call: TRBD2
clone_size: -
j_call: TRBJ2-5
cdr3_length: 16
cdr3_aa: CASSFPSWGGKETQYF
cdr3_nt: TGTGCCAGCAGCTTCCCCTCTTGGGGGGGTAAAGAGACCCAGTACTTC

v_call: TRBV28
d_call: -
clone_size: -
j_call: TRBJ2-2
cdr3_length: 12
cdr3_aa: CASSFGTGELFF
cdr3_nt: TGTGCCAGCAGTTTCGGCACCGGGGAGCTGTTTTTT

v_call: TRBV27
d_call: -
clone_size: -
j_call: TRBJ2-3
cdr3_length: 13
cdr3_aa: CASSFLGDDTQYF
cdr3_nt: TGTGCCAGCAGTTTTCTAGGGGACGATACGCAGTATTTT

v_call: TRBV10-3
d_call: -
clone_size: -
j_call: TRBJ2-1
cdr3_length: 16
cdr3_aa: CAISSPNRPTLYEQFF
cdr3_nt: TGTGCCATCAGTAGCCCGAACAGGCCCACTTTATATGAGCAGTTCTTC

v_call: TRBV5-1
d_call: TRBD2
clone_size: -
j_call: TRBJ2-1
cdr3_length: 14
cdr3_aa: CASSSATSDNEQFF
cdr3_nt: TGCGCCAGCAGCTCAGCCACTAGCGACAATGAGCAGTTCTTC

v_call: TRBV9
d_call: -
clone_size: -
j_call: TRBJ1-1
cdr3_length: 14
cdr3_aa: CASSVDTLNTEAFF
cdr3_nt: TGTGCCAGCAGCGTCGACACCCTGAACACTGAAGCTTTCTTT